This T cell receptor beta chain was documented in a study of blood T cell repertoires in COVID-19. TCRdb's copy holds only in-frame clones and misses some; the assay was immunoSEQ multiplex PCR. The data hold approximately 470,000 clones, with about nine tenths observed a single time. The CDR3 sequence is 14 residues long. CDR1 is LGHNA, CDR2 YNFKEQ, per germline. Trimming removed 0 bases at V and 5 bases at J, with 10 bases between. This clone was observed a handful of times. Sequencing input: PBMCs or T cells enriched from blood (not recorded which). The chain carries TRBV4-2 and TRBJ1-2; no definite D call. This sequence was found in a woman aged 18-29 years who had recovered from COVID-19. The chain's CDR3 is CASSQEGPGYGYTF. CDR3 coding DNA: TGTGCCAGCAGCCAAGAAGGGCCGGGGTATGGCTACACCTTC.